This T cell receptor (beta chain) is drawn from a study of regulatory T cells in long-lasting Graves disease. Time point indicated: newly diagnosed GD, antithyroid drugs for less than 3 months. The authors made the TCR library using RNA they extracted from PBMCs. Roughly 9.9-milliliter peripheral blood samples went into EDTA tubes. This clonotype was detected many times. What it binds is not known. To make TCR beta libraries, researchers used iRepertoire HTBI primers and Arm-PCR of CDR3 regions. From the multiplex PCR reads, TCRdb called clonotypes with MiXCR, one entry per CDR3 protein. Seen here are about 470,000 distinct CDR3 sequences, under 20% observed once, and the top ten hold more than 10%. Study-level results: Persistent Graves' patients showed less TCR diversity than newly diagnosed ones. Favored usage of TRBV28, TRBJ1-2 and TRBJ2-5 was recorded in persistent disease.

CDR1 is SQVTM and CDR2 is ANQGSEA in the germline V gene. There are 13 residues in the CDR3. Trimming removed 4 bases from V and 8 bases from J; junction bases left unmatched: 4. The sample was also reused in another study, on T cells in Graves' hyperthyroidism and ophthalmopathy. This second report adds: For Graves' hyperthyroidism to be stable, ophthalmopathy could not progress within 18 months.

This specimen was peripheral blood mononuclear cells (PBMCs), taken at new diagnosis, from a patient treated with antithyroid drugs. This TCR was recovered from a man aged 35-49 years with Graves disease. The chain employs TRBV29-1 and TRBJ2-1; 11 positions agree with TRBD1. The CDR3 bases are TGCAGCGTTGCCCGGGACAGGGGGGATGAGCAGTTCTTC. Its protein is CSVARDRGDEQFF.